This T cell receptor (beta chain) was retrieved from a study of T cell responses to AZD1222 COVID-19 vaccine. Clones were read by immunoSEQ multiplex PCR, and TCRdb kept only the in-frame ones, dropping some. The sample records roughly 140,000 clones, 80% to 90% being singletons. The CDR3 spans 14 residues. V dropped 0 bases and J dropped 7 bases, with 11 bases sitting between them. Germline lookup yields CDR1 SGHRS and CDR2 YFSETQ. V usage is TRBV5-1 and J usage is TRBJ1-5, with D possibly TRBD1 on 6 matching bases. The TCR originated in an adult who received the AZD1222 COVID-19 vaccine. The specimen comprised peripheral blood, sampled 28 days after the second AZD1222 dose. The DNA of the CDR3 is TGCGCCAGCAGCTTGGGCGGCGGGGGCCAGCCCCAGCATTTT. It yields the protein CASSLGGGGQPQHF.